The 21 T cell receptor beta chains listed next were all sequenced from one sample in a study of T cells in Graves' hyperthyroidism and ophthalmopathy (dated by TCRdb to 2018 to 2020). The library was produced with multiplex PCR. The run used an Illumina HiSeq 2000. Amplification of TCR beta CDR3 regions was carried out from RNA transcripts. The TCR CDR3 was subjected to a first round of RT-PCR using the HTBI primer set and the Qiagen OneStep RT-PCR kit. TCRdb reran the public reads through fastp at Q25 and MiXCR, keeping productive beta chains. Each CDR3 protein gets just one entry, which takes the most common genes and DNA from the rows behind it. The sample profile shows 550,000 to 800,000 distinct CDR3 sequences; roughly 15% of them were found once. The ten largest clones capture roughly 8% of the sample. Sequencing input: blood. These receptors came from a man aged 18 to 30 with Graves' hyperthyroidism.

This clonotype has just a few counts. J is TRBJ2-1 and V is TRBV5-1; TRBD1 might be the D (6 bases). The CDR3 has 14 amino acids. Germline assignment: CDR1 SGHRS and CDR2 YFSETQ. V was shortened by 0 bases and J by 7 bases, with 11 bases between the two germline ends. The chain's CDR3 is CASSLEGEQNEQFF. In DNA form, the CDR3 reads TGCGCCAGCAGCTTGGAGGGGGAGCAGAATGAGCAGTTCTTC.

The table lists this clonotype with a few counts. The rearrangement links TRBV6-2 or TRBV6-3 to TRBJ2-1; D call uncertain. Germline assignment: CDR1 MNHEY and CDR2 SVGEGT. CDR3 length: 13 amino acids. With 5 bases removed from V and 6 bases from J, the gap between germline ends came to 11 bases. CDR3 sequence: CASSPFWFNEQFF. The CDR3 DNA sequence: TGTGCCAGCAGTCCGTTTTGGTTCAATGAGCAGTTCTTC.

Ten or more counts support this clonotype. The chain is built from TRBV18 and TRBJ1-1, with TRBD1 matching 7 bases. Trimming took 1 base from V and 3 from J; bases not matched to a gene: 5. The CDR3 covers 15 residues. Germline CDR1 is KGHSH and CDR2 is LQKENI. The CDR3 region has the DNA TGTGCCAGCTCACCACAGGGGGCGGGTGACACTGAAGCTTTCTTT. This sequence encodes CASSPQGAGDTEAFF.

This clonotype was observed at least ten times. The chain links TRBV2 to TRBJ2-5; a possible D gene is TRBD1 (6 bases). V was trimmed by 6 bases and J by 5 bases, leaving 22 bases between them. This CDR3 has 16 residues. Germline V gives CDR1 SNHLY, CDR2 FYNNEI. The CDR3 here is CASRQGSTGLTETQYF. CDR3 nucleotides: TGTGCCAGCAGGCAGGGTTCGACAGGATTAACGGAGACCCAGTACTTC.

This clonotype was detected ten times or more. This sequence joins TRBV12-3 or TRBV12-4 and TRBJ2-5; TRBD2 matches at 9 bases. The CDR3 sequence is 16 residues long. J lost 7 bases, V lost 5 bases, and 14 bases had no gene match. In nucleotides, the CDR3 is TGTGCCAGCAGTCCCGGGGTAGCGGGAGACGGTCGGACCCAGTACTTC. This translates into CASSPGVAGDGRTQYF.

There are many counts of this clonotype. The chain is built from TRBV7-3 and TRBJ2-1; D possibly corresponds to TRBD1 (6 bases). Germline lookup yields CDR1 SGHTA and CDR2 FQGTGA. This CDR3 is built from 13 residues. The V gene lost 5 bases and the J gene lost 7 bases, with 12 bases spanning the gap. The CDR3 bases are TGTGCCAGCAGCACCGACAGGAGAAATGAGCAGTTCTTC. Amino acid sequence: CASSTDRRNEQFF.

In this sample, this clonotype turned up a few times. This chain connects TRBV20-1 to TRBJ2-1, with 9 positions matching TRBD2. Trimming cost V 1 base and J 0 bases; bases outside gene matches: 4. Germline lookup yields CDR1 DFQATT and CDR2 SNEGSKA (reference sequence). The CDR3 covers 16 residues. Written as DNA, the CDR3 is TGCAGTGCTAGAGCAAATAGCGGGAGCTCCTACAATGAGCAGTTCTTC. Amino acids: CSARANSGSSYNEQFF.

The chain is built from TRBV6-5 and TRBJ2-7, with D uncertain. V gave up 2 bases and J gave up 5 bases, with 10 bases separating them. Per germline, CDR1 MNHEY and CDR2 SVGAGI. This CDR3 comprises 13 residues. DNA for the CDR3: TGTGCCAGCAGTTACCTGATTGGGGACGAGCAGTACTTC. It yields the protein CASSYLIGDEQYF.

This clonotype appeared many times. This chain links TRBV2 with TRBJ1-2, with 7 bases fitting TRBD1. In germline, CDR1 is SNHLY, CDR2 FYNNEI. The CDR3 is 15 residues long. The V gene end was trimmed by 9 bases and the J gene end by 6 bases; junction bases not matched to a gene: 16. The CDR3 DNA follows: TGTGCCAGATTCAAGACAGGGCGACCGGCGGATGGCTACACCTTC. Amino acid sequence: CARFKTGRPADGYTF.

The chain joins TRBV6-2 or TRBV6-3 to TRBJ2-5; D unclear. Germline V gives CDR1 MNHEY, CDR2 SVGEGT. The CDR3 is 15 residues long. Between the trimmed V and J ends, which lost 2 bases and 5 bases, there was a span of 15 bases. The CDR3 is CASSYQPNPLETQYF. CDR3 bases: TGTGCCAGCAGTTACCAACCAAACCCCCTGGAGACCCAGTACTTC.

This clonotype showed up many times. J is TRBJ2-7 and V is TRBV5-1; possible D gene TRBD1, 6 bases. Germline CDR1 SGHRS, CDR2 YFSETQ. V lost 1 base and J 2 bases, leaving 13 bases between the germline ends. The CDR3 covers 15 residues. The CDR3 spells CASSLFPDSTYEQYF. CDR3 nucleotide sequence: TGCGCCAGCAGCTTGTTCCCGGACAGCACCTACGAGCAGTACTTC.

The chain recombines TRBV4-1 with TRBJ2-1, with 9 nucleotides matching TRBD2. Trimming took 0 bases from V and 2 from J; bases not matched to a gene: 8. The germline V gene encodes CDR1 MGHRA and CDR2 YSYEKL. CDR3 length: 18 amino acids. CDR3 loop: CASSQDPPGGRAYNEQFF. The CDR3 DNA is TGCGCCAGCAGCCAAGATCCCCCCGGCGGGAGGGCCTACAATGAGCAGTTCTTC.

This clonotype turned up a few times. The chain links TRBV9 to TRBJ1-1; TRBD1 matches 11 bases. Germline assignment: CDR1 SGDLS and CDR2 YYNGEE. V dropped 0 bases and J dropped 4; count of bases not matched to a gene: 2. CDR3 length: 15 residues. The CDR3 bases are TGTGCCAGCAGCGTAGAAGGGACAGGGGGCACTGAAGCTTTCTTT. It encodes CASSVEGTGGTEAFF.

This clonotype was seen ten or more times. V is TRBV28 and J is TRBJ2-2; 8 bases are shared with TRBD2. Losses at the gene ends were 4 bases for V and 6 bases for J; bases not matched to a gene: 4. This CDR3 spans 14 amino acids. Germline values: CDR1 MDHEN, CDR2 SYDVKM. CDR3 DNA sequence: TGTGCCAGCAGTTCCGGGACTAGGTCCGGGGAGCTGTTTTTT. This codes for CASSSGTRSGELFF.

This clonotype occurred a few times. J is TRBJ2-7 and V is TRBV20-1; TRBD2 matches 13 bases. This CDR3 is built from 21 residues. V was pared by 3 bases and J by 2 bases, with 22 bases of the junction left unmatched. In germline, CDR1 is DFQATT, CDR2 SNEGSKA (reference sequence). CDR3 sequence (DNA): TGCAGTGCTAGGCGTAGACTGACTCAAGGGACTAGCGGGGACATGCCCTACGAGCAGTACTTC. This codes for CSARRRLTQGTSGDMPYEQYF.

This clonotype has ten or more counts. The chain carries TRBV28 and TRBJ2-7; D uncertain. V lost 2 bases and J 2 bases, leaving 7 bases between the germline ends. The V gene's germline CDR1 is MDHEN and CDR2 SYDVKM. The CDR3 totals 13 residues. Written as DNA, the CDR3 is TGTGCCAGCAGTTTAACCCCCACCTACGAGCAGTACTTC. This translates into CASSLTPTYEQYF.

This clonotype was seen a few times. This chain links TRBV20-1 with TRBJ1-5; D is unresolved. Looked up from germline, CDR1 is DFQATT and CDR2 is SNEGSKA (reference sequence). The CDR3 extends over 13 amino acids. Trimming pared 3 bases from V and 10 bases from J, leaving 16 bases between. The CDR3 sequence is CSASQRDLGPQHF. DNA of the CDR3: TGCAGTGCTAGTCAGAGAGACTTAGGACCCCAGCATTTT.

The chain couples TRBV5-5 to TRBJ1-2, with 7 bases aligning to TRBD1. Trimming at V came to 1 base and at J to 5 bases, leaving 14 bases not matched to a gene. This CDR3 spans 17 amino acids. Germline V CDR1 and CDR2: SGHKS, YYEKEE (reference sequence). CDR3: CASSLWGSGRGPYGYTF. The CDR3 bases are TGTGCCAGCAGCTTGTGGGGCTCCGGGAGGGGGCCATATGGCTACACCTTC.

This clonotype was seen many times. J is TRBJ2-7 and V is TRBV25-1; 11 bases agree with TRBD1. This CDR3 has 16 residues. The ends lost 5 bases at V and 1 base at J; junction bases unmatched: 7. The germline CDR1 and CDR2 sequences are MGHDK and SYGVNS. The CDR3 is CASSTLGTGGSYEQYF. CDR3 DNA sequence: TGTGCCAGCAGTACGCTCGGGACAGGGGGGTCCTACGAGCAGTACTTC.

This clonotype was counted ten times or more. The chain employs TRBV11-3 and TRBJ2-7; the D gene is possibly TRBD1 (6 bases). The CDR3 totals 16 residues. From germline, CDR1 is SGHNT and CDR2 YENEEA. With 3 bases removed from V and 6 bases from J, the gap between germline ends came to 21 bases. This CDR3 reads CASSFSPGHVGREQYF. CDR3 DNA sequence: TGTGCCAGCAGCTTTTCTCCGGGACATGTTGGACGCGAGCAGTACTTC.

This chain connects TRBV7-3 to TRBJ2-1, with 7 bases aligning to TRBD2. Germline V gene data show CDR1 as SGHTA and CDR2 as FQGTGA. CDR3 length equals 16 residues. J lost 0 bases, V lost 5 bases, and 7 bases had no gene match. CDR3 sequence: CASSAMGGGSYNEQFF. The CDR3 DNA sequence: TGTGCCAGCAGCGCCATGGGCGGGGGCTCCTACAATGAGCAGTTCTTC. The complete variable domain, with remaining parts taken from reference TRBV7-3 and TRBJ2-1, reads GAGVSQTPSNKVTEKGKYVELRCDPISGHTALYWYRQSLGQGPEFLIYFQGTGAADDSGLPNDRFFAVRPEGSVSTLKIQRTERGDSAVYLCASSAMGGGSYNEQFFGPGTRLTVL.